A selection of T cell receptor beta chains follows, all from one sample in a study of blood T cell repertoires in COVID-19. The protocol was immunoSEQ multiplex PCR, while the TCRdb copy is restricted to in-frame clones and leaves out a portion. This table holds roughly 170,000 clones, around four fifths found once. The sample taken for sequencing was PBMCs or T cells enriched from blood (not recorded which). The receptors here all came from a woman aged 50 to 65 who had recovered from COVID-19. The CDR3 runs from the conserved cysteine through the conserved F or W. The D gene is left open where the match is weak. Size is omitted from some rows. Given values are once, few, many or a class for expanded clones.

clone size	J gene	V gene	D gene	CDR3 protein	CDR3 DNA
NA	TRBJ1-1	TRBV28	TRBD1	CASSSPHTGGTEAFF	TGTGCCAGCAGTTCCCCGCACACAGGGGGCACTGAAGCTTTCTTT
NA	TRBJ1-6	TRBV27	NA	CASRDRDTRNYNSPLHF	TGTGCCAGCAGAGACCGGGACACTAGAAACTATAATTCACCCCTCCACTTT
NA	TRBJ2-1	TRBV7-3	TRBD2	CASSASSWTSGRHEQFF	TGTGCCAGCAGCGCCTCCTCCTGGACTAGCGGGAGGCATGAGCAGTTCTTC
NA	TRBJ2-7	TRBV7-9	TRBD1	CASSLGKGTGNSEQYF	TGTGCCAGCAGCTTAGGAAAAGGGACAGGAAACAGTGAGCAGTACTTC
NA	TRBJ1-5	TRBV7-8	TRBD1	CASSKQHRGEHQPQHF	TGTGCCAGCAGCAAACAGCACAGGGGGGAGCATCAGCCCCAGCATTTT
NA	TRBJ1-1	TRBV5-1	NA	CASSPAGANTEAFF	TGCGCCAGCAGCCCCGCAGGGGCGAACACTGAAGCTTTCTTT
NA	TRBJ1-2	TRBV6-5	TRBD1	CASRRRQGDGYTF	TGTGCCAGCAGACGACGACAGGGGGATGGCTACACCTTC
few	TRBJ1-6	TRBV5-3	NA	CAIPRQPNSPLHF	TGTGCCATTCCGCGACAGCCTAATTCACCCCTCCACTTT
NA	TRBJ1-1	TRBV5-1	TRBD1	CASSPGQINTEAFF	TGCGCCAGCAGCCCGGGACAGATAAACACTGAAGCTTTCTTT
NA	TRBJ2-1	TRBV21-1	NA	CASSNGGRGSYNEQFF	TGTGCCAGCAGCAATGGCGGGCGGGGGTCCTACAATGAGCAGTTCTTC
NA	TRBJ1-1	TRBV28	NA	CASSLGYGVGLNTEAFF	TGTGCCAGCAGTTTAGGATATGGCGTGGGGCTGAACACTGAAGCTTTCTTT
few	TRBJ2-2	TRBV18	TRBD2	CASSPSGTSRTGELFF	TGTGCCAGCTCACCGTCCGGGACTAGTAGGACCGGGGAGCTGTTTTTT
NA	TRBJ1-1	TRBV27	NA	CASGVGQLNTEAFF	TGTGCCAGCGGAGTAGGACAGCTGAACACTGAAGCTTTCTTT
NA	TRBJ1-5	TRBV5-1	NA	CASSPGGWSNNQPQHF	TGCGCCAGCAGCCCGGGGGGGTGGAGTAACAATCAGCCCCAGCATTTT
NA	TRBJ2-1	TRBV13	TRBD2	CASSSFIYSGRRYNEQFF	TGTGCCAGCAGCTCCTTCATCTATAGCGGGAGGAGGTACAATGAGCAGTTCTTC
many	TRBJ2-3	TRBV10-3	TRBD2	CAISDSGRGGGTDTQYF	TGTGCCATCAGTGACTCCGGACGCGGGGGGGGCACAGATACGCAGTATTTT
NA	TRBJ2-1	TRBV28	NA	CASSLQGRGNEQFF	TGTGCCAGCAGTTTACAGGGGAGGGGTAATGAGCAGTTCTTC
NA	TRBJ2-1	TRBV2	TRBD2	CASRTGTSAPEQFF	TGTGCCAGCAGAACCGGGACTAGCGCTCCTGAGCAGTTCTTC
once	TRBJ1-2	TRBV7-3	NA	CASSGTGVHGYTF	TGTGCCAGCAGCGGTACAGGAGTCCATGGCTACACCTTC
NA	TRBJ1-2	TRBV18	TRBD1	CASSPRRGQEGYTF	TGTGCCAGCTCACCACGTCGTGGACAGGAGGGCTACACCTTC
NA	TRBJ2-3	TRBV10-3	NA	CAISELRHAPWTDTQYF	TGTGCCATCAGTGAACTGAGACACGCACCGTGGACAGATACGCAGTATTTT
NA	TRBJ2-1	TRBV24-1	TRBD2	CATSRTGGDRYNEQFF	TGTGCCACCAGTCGTACGGGAGGGGACCGATACAATGAGCAGTTCTTC
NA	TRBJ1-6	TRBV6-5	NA	CASRIGQSNNSPLHF	TGTGCCAGCAGGATTGGACAGTCGAATAATTCACCCCTCCACTTT
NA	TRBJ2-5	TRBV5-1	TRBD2	CASSPRTSEQETQYF	TGCGCCAGCAGCCCAAGGACTAGCGAACAAGAGACCCAGTACTTC
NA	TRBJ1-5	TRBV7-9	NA	CASSLDSRNQPQHF	TGTGCCAGCAGCCTGGACAGTCGCAATCAGCCCCAGCATTTT
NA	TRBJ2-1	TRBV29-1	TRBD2	CSVGTSGITEQFF	TGCAGCGTGGGGACTAGCGGGATCACTGAGCAGTTCTTC
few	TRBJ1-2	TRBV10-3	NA	CAISESAGLGNYGYTF	TGTGCCATCAGTGAGTCAGCAGGGTTGGGGAACTATGGCTACACCTTC
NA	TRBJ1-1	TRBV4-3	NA	CASSRTPTGNTEAFF	TGCGCCAGCAGCCGCACCCCAACAGGGAACACTGAAGCTTTCTTT
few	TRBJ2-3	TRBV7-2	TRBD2	CASSPNLAGGRVGDTQYF	TGTGCCAGCAGCCCGAATCTAGCGGGAGGACGCGTAGGAGATACGCAGTATTTT
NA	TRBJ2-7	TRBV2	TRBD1	CASRYRGEQYF	TGTGCCAGCAGGTACAGGGGAGAGCAGTACTTC
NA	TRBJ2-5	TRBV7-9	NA	CASSPALGQRETQYF	TGTGCCAGCAGCCCGGCGCTGGGACAAAGAGAGACCCAGTACTTC
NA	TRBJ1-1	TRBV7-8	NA	CASSLDRGWEAFF	TGTGCCAGCAGCTTAGATCGGGGGTGGGAAGCTTTCTTT
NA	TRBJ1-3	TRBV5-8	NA	CASSELVRGAGNTIYF	TGTGCCAGCAGCGAACTGGTCAGGGGAGCTGGAAACACCATATATTTT
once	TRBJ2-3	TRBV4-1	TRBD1	CASSPTGTTDTQYF	TGCGCCAGCAGCCCGACAGGGACCACAGATACGCAGTATTTT
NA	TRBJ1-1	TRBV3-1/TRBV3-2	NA	CASSQGSENTEAFF	TGTGCCAGCAGCCAAGGGTCAGAGAACACTGAAGCTTTCTTT
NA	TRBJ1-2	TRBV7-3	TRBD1	CASSSRTGNGYTF	TGTGCCAGCAGCTCTCGGACAGGGAATGGCTACACCTTC
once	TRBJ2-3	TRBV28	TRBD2	CASSLGLAVDTQYF	TGTGCCAGCAGTTTAGGACTAGCGGTGGATACGCAGTATTTT
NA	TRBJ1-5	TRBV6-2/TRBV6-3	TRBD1	CASSYGGQGASQPQHF	TGTGCCAGCAGTTACGGGGGGCAGGGGGCTTCGCAGCCCCAGCATTTT
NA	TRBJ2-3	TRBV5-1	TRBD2	CASSLDGLAGGRTDTQYF	TGCGCCAGCAGCTTGGATGGACTAGCGGGAGGTCGCACAGATACGCAGTATTTT
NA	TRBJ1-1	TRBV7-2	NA	CASSFRGNTEAFF	TGTGCCAGCAGCTTCAGGGGGAACACTGAAGCTTTCTTT
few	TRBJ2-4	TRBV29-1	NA	CSVEVPGVAKNIQYF	TGCAGCGTTGAGGTCCCAGGGGTGGCCAAAAACATTCAGTACTTC
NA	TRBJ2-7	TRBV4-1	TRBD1	CASSQAQGAQYEQYF	TGCGCCAGCAGCCAAGCTCAGGGGGCTCAATACGAGCAGTACTTC
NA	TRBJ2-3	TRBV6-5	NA	CASSYGLAGTDTQYF	TGTGCCAGCAGTTACGGATTAGCTGGCACAGATACGCAGTATTTT
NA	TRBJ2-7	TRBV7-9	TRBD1	CASSTNRGRSYEQYF	TGTGCCAGCAGCACAAACAGGGGGCGGTCCTACGAGCAGTACTTC
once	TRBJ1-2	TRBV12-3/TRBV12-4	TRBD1	CASSSQGINGYTF	TGTGCCAGCAGTTCACAGGGGATTAATGGCTACACCTTC
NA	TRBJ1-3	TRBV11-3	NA	CASSPGLSSGNTIYF	TGTGCCAGCAGCCCAGGGTTGAGCTCTGGAAACACCATATATTTT
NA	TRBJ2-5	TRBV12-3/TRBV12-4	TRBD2	CASSFGTMETQYF	TGTGCCAGCAGTTTTGGGACTATGGAGACCCAGTACTTC
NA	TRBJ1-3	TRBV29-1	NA	CSGQLSGNTIYF	TGCAGCGGACAACTTTCTGGAAACACCATATATTTT
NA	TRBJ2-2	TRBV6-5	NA	CASSYSGLGTGELFF	TGTGCCAGCAGTTACTCGGGCCTGGGCACCGGGGAGCTGTTTTTT
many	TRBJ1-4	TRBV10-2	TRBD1	CASRLRDRVEKLFF	TGCGCCAGCAGGCTCCGGGACAGGGTTGAAAAACTGTTTTTT
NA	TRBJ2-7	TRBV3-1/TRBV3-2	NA	CASSQVPDGNYEQYF	TGTGCCAGCAGCCAAGTCCCCGATGGCAACTACGAGCAGTACTTC
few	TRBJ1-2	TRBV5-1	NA	CASSLGSGQGRGYTF	TGCGCCAGCAGCTTGGGGTCTGGTCAGGGCCGGGGCTACACCTTC
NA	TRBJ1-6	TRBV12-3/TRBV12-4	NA	CASSFGDSLALHF	TGTGCCAGCAGTTTCGGTGACAGCTTAGCCCTCCACTTT